This T cell receptor beta chain was recovered during a study of blood T cell repertoires in COVID-19. Germline-derived CDR1 and CDR2 are MGHDK and SYGVNS. This CDR3 comprises 12 residues. J was trimmed by 8 bases and V by 7 bases; bases with no gene match: 7. The protocol was immunoSEQ multiplex PCR, while the TCRdb copy is restricted to in-frame clones and leaves out a portion. This sample has some 220,000 clones, with approximately 85% found just once. The receptor was isolated from a middle-aged man with COVID-19, enrolled during active disease. Sequencing was done on a sample of peripheral blood. The chain recombines TRBV25-1 with TRBJ1-2, with 7 bases identical to TRBD1. The CDR3 coding sequence is TGTGCCAGCACCGGGACAGATGGAGGCTACACCTTC. Its protein product is CASTGTDGGYTF.